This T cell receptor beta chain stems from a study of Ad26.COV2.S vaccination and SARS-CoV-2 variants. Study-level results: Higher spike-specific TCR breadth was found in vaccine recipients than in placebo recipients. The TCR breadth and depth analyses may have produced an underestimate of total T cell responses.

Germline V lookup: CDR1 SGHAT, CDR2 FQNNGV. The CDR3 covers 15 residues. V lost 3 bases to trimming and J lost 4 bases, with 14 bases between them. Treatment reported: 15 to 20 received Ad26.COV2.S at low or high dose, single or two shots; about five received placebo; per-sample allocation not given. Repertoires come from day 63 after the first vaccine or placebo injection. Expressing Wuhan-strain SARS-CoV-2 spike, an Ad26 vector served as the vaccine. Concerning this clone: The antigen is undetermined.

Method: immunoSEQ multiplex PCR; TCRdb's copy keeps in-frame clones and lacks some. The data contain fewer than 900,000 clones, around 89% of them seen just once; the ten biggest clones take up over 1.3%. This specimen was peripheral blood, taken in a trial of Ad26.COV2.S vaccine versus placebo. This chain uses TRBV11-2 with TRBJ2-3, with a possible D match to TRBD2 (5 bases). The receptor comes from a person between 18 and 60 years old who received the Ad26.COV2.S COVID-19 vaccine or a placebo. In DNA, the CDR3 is TGTGCCAGCAGCTTCGGACCTAGCCCTCCAGATACGCAGTATTTT. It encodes CASSFGPSPPDTQYF.